This TCR beta chain was recorded in a study of blood T cell repertoires in COVID-19. The CDR3 is made up of 13 amino acids. With 5 bases removed from V and 4 bases from J, the gap between germline ends came to 12 bases. The germline V gene encodes CDR1 SQVTM and CDR2 ANQGSEA. Measured with immunoSEQ multiplex PCR; TCRdb has only the in-frame clones, and not every one. The profile shows 60,000 to 90,000 clones, less than 90% of them singletons. This clone has only a few counts. The chain combines TRBV29-1 with TRBJ1-5, with D uncertain. The sequence derives from a human donor in a cohort sampled during active COVID-19. The sample consisted of peripheral blood. The CDR3 nucleotides read TGCAGCGTTCTCCACAGCCCGAATCAGCCCCAGCATTTT. This translates into CSVLHSPNQPQHF.